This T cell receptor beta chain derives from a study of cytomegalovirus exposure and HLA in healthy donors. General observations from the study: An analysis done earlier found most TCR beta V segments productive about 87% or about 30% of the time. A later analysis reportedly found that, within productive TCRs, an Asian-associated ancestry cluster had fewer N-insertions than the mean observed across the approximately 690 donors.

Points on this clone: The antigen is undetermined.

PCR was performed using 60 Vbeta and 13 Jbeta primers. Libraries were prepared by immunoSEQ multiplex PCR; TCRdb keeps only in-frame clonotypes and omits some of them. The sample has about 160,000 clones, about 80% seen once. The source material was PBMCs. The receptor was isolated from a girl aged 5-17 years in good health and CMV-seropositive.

CDR3 region: CASSLGLAGIPIEAFF. The CDR3 DNA reads TGTGCCAGCAGCTTGGGTCTTGCGGGGATCCCTATTGAAGCTTTCTTT. The chain couples TRBV5-6 to TRBJ1-1; D remains ambiguous. The length of the CDR3 is 16 residues. The germline V gene has CDR1 SGHDT and CDR2 YYEEEE. V dropped 0 bases and J dropped 7 bases, with 19 bases sitting between them.